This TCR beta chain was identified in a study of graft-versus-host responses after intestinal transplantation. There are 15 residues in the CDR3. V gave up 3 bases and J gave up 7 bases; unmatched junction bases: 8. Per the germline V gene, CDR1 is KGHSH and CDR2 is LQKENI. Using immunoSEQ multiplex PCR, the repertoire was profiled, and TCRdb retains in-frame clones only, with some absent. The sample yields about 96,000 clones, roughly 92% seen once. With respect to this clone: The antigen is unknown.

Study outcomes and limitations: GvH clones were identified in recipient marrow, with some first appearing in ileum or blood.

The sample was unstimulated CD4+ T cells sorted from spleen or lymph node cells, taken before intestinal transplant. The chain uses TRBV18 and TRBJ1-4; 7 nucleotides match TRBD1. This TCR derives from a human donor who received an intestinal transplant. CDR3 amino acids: CASSPPGQYFEKLFF. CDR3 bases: TGTGCCAGCTCACCGCCGGGACAGTATTTTGAAAAACTGTTTTTT. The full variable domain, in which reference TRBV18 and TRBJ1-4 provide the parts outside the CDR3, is NAGVMQNPRHLVRRRGQEARLRCSPMKGHSHVYWYRQLPEEGLKFMVYLQKENIIDESGMPKERFSAEFPKEGPSILRIQQVVRGDSAAYFCASSPPGQYFEKLFFGSGTQLSVL.